One and the same sample provided the 29 T cell receptor beta chains below, sequenced in a study of blood T cell repertoires in COVID-19. TCRdb keeps only in-frame clones here, not all; method: immunoSEQ multiplex PCR. The sample contains about 190,000 clones, about three quarters of which appear only once. Sequencing was carried out using peripheral blood. These receptor sequences come from a woman older than 75 with active or convalescent COVID-19.

The chain carries TRBV5-1 and TRBJ2-3; no definite D call. V lost 2 bases to trimming and J lost 0 bases, with 7 bases between them. Germline V gene lookup returns CDR1 SGHRS and CDR2 YFSETQ. The CDR3 has 14 residues. CDR3 sequence: CASSLMTSTDTQYF. The CDR3 DNA follows: TGCGCCAGCAGCTTAATGACTAGCACAGATACGCAGTATTTT. The whole variable domain, filled in from reference TRBV5-1 and TRBJ2-3, reads KAGVTQTPRYLIKTRGQQVTLSCSPISGHRSVSWYQQTPGQGLQFLFEYFSETQRNKGNFPGRFSGRQFSNSRSEMNVSTLELGDSALYLCASSLMTSTDTQYFGPGTRLTVL.

CDR3 DNA sequence: TGTGCCAGCAGCCTCCGGGACAGCCCTTCCTACGAGCAGTACTTC. It is translated as CASSLRDSPSYEQYF. The rearrangement joins TRBV3-1 (or the pseudogene TRBV3-2) to TRBJ2-7, with 7 bases identical to TRBD1. This CDR3 is built from 15 residues. Germline loops: CDR1 LGHDT, CDR2 YNNKEL (reference sequence). Trimming cost V 4 bases and J 1 base; bases outside gene matches: 7.

The chain combines TRBV28 with TRBJ2-5, with a possible D match to TRBD2 (5 bases). There are 14 residues in the CDR3. Germline CDR1 reads MDHEN; CDR2 reads SYDVKM. The V and J ends lost 4 bases and 6 bases respectively, with 15 bases between them. CDR3 sequence reads: CASSSPTGRKTQYF. CDR3 coding DNA: TGTGCCAGCAGTTCCCCGACGGGAAGGAAGACCCAGTACTTC.

V and J are TRBV6-1 and TRBJ2-7; TRBD2 is a possible D gene (5 bases). CDR1 MNHNS and CDR2 SASEGT come from the germline V gene. The ends were cut back, 2 bases at V and 3 bases at J, with 17 bases in the middle. The CDR3 has 16 residues. The CDR3 DNA reads as TGTGCCAGCAGTGAAAATGAAGTACAGAGCGGCTACGAGCAGTACTTC. Its translation is CASSENEVQSGYEQYF.

The chain employs TRBV4-1 and TRBJ2-6; the D is unclear. V shed 0 bases and J shed 0 bases, with 6 bases lying between them. CDR3 length: 16 amino acids. Germline CDR1 and CDR2: MGHRA and YSYEKL. The CDR3 DNA reads as TGCGCCAGCAGCCAAGAGCGAGTCTCTGGGGCCAACGTCCTGACTTTC. Amino acids: CASSQERVSGANVLTF.

V gene TRBV5-4 combines with J gene TRBJ2-3; 8 nucleotides agree with TRBD1. The CDR3 loop spans 15 amino acids. The V gene end was trimmed by 7 bases and the J gene end by 2 bases; junction bases not matched to a gene: 9. The germline gives CDR1 SGHNT, CDR2 YYREEE (reference sequence). The CDR3 reads CASGQGLPNTDTQYF. The CDR3 coding sequence is TGTGCCAGCGGACAGGGCCTACCTAACACAGATACGCAGTATTTT.

The rearrangement links TRBV10-3 to TRBJ1-5, with 10 bases fitting TRBD1. This CDR3 region has 15 residues. V dropped 6 bases and J dropped 3; count of bases not matched to a gene: 5. Germline loops: CDR1 ENHRY, CDR2 SYGVKD. CDR3 DNA: TGTGCCATCAGGGGGACAGGGGACGACAATCAGCCCCAGCATTTT. Amino acids: CAIRGTGDDNQPQHF.

This clone was seen a single time. V gene TRBV7-2 combines with J gene TRBJ2-7; D not certain. Germline CDR1 and CDR2: SGHTA and FQGNSA. Trimming took off 3 bases at V and 3 bases at J, with 9 bases between the two ends. The CDR3 loop spans 13 amino acids. The CDR3 DNA sequence: TGTGCCAGCAGCTTTATCCTCGGCTACGAGCAGTACTTC. Protein product: CASSFILGYEQYF.

V gene TRBV7-6 combines with J gene TRBJ2-1; 7 bases are a match to TRBD1. Germline V CDR1 and CDR2: SGHVS, FNYEAQ. V was clipped by 1 base and J by 4 bases; unmatched bases: 7. This CDR3 region has 16 residues. Here the CDR3 DNA reads TGTGCCAGCAGCTTAGGAACAGGGGCGGCATACAATGAGCAGTTCTTC. Its translation: CASSLGTGAAYNEQFF.

The chain has TRBV10-3 and TRBJ1-1; TRBD1 is a possible D gene (5 bases). The CDR3 is 14 amino acids. Germline V gene lookup returns CDR1 ENHRY and CDR2 SYGVKD. Deletions cut 7 bases from V and 4 bases from J, with 16 bases between. The CDR3 spells CAIKSQGVPTEAFF. CDR3 bases: TGTGCCATCAAGTCTCAGGGCGTCCCCACTGAAGCTTTCTTT.

The V call is TRBV28, the J call TRBJ1-4; 9 bases match TRBD1. Trimming took 4 bases from V and 7 from J; bases not matched to a gene: 19. The germline V gene has CDR1 MDHEN and CDR2 SYDVKM. This CDR3 is 19 amino acids long. The CDR3, as DNA: TGTGCCAGCAGTTCTAGACCGGGACAGGGTAATTTAAGGGGTGAAAAACTGTTTTTT. It yields the protein CASSSRPGQGNLRGEKLFF.

The chain combines TRBV28 with TRBJ2-7; tentatively, D is TRBD1 (5 bases). This CDR3 comprises 14 residues. The V gene lost 3 bases and the J gene lost 5 bases, with 14 bases spanning the gap. Per the germline V gene, CDR1 is MDHEN and CDR2 is SYDVKM. The CDR3 DNA is TGTGCCAGCAGTTTGGGGCTCTCGAGGAACGAGCAGTACTTC. This translates into CASSLGLSRNEQYF.

V and J are TRBV7-9 and TRBJ1-2; unclear D gene. Trimming took 4 bases from V and 8 from J, leaving 11 bases between them. The length of the CDR3 is 12 residues. Germline assignment: CDR1 SEHNR and CDR2 FQNEAQ (reference sequence). CDR3 residues: CASSSIGEGYTF. The CDR3 DNA sequence: TGTGCCAGCAGCTCCATCGGGGAGGGCTACACCTTC.

This chain joins TRBV20-1 and TRBJ1-2; D unclear. The CDR3 loop spans 10 amino acids. Germline loops: CDR1 DFQATT, CDR2 SNEGSKA (reference sequence). V was trimmed by 2 bases and J by 5 bases, leaving 3 bases between them. CDR3 residues: CSARPYGYTF. The CDR3 nucleotides are TGCAGTGCTAGACCATATGGCTACACCTTC.

This chain links TRBV28 with TRBJ2-7; D ambiguous. Germline loops: CDR1 MDHEN, CDR2 SYDVKM. The length of the CDR3 is 14 residues. Trimming took 2 bases from V and 4 from J, leaving 12 bases between them. The CDR3 region is CASSLPVLMYEQYF. The DNA of the CDR3 is TGTGCCAGCAGTTTACCGGTTTTAATGTACGAGCAGTACTTC.

The genes are TRBV2 and TRBJ1-5, with D possibly being TRBD1 (5 bases). The CDR3 totals 14 residues. Germline CDR1 SNHLY, CDR2 FYNNEI. Trimming stripped 3 bases from V and 7 bases from J, with 13 bases between. The CDR3 coding sequence is TGTGCCAGCAGTGACCAGGGTGGTGGGCAGCCCCAGCATTTT. This sequence encodes CASSDQGGGQPQHF.

The gene calls are TRBV28 and TRBJ1-5; unclear D gene. Germline V gene sequence: CDR1 MDHEN, CDR2 SYDVKM. V was shortened by 1 base and J by 3 bases, with 16 bases between the two germline ends. CDR3 length: 17 residues. This CDR3 is CASSLYLSREDNQPQHF. The CDR3 nucleotides are TGTGCCAGCAGTTTATATCTCTCGAGGGAGGACAATCAGCCCCAGCATTTT.

The V gene is TRBV3-1 (or the pseudogene TRBV3-2), the J gene TRBJ2-2; D might be TRBD2 (7 bases). The CDR3 length is 15 residues. Germline V CDR1 and CDR2: LGHDT, YNNKEL (reference sequence). Trimming shortened V by 4 bases and J by 6 bases, and 15 bases separated the two germline ends. In DNA, the CDR3 is TGTGCCAGCAGCCTGGGGGGGGCGCGGCCCGGGGAGCTGTTTTTT. Translated: CASSLGGARPGELFF.

The chain combines TRBV6-1 with TRBJ2-7; TRBD1 agrees at 7 bases. The CDR3 runs to 14 residues. With V trimmed by 7 bases and J by 0 bases, 6 bases remained unmatched. Germline V lookup: CDR1 MNHNS, CDR2 SASEGT. As DNA, the CDR3 is TGTGCCAGCAAGAAGGGACAGAGCTCCTACGAGCAGTACTTC. Encoded protein: CASKKGQSSYEQYF.

This clone turned up a few times. The chain uses TRBV7-9 and TRBJ1-1; D gene unclear. Germline assignment: CDR1 SEHNR and CDR2 FQNEAQ (reference sequence). This CDR3 contains 13 residues. Trimming took 5 bases from V and 10 from J, leaving 17 bases between them. This CDR3 is CASSPSTGLAAFF. In nucleotides, the CDR3 is TGTGCCAGCAGCCCCTCCACGGGTCTCGCAGCTTTCTTT.

The CDR3 spells CASSLTLSGANVLTF. DNA of the CDR3: TGTGCCAGCAGCCTAACCCTCTCTGGGGCCAACGTCCTGACTTTC. The V call is TRBV6-5, the J call TRBJ2-6; the D is unclear. CDR1 and CDR2 (germline): MNHEY, SVGAGI. Trimming took 6 bases from V and 0 from J, leaving 9 bases between them. This CDR3 contains 15 residues.

This clone has just a few counts. The rearrangement links TRBV2 to TRBJ2-1; D is ambiguous. V dropped 8 bases and J dropped 0 bases, with 14 bases sitting between them. Germline V gene sequence: CDR1 SNHLY, CDR2 FYNNEI. The CDR3 contains 15 residues. The CDR3 DNA reads TGTGCCAGCTGCGGCGGTGGAAGCTCCTACAATGAGCAGTTCTTC. Amino acids: CASCGGGSSYNEQFF.

This clone was recorded only once. The CDR3: CASSVREGNSPLHF. The DNA for the CDR3 is TGTGCCAGCAGTGTCAGGGAAGGGAATTCACCCCTCCACTTT. This chain connects TRBV2 to TRBJ1-6; TRBD1 is a possible D gene (5 bases). From germline, CDR1 is SNHLY and CDR2 FYNNEI. V was shortened by 4 bases and J by 7 bases, with 11 bases between the two germline ends. The CDR3 is made up of 14 amino acids. Using reference TRBV2 and TRBJ1-6 for the parts outside the CDR3, the full variable domain is EPEVTQTPSHQVTQMGQEVILRCVPISNHLYFYWYRQILGQKVEFLVSFYNNEISEKSEIFDDQFSVERPDGSNFTLKIRSTKLEDSAMYFCASSVREGNSPLHFGNGTRLTVT.

V gene TRBV27 combines with J gene TRBJ2-3; 8 nucleotides align to TRBD2. The CDR3 spans 16 residues. Trimming took 2 bases from V and 2 from J; bases not matched to a gene: 6. Germline-derived CDR1 and CDR2 are MNHEY and SMNVEV (reference sequence). CDR3 in DNA: TGTGCCAGCAGTTTAGGACTAGCTCGGGTCACAGATACGCAGTATTTT. Encoded protein: CASSLGLARVTDTQYF.

The J gene is TRBJ2-7, the V gene TRBV27, with D possibly matching TRBD1 (5 bases). Germline CDR1 is MNHEY and CDR2 is SMNVEV (reference sequence). CDR3 length: 18 residues. V shed 0 bases and J shed 6 bases, with 24 bases lying between them. CDR3 bases: TGTGCCAGCAGTTTATCCTCGATGGTGGGCAGGGCACTCTCCGAGCAGTACTTC. Translation gives CASSLSSMVGRALSEQYF.

Here the CDR3 reads CASSISFWAVEGSGYTF. In DNA form, the CDR3 reads TGTGCCAGTAGTATAAGTTTCTGGGCAGTCGAAGGGAGTGGCTACACCTTC. The V call is TRBV19, the J call TRBJ1-2, with D unresolved. The CDR3 consists of 17 residues. The V and J ends lost 2 bases and 7 bases respectively, with 23 bases between them. Germline CDR1 and CDR2: LNHDA and SQIVND (reference sequence).

The V call is TRBV24-1, the J call TRBJ2-3, with D perhaps TRBD1 (5 bases). There are 15 residues in the CDR3. Trimming removed 9 bases from V and 5 bases from J, with 20 bases in between. Germline loops: CDR1 KGHDR, CDR2 SFDVKD. The CDR3 DNA follows: TGTGCCACCGATGGCCCCCTAACAGGCATAGATACGCAGTATTTT. It codes for CATDGPLTGIDTQYF.

The chain uses TRBV9 and TRBJ2-6; D is unclear. V lost 4 bases, J lost 0 bases, and 11 bases lay in between. CDR1 is SGDLS and CDR2 is YYNGEE in the germline V gene. This CDR3 contains 16 residues. CDR3 amino acids: CASSPRHRSGANVLTF. As DNA, the CDR3 is TGTGCCAGCAGCCCACGACATCGCTCTGGGGCCAACGTCCTGACTTTC.

This chain links TRBV7-2 with TRBJ2-3; TRBD2 agrees at 9 bases. Unmatched junction bases numbered 2, after V lost 6 bases and J lost 1 base. The CDR3 totals 14 residues. CDR1 and CDR2 from the germline V gene are SGHTA and FQGNSA. The CDR3 loop is CASRLAGGTDTQYF. The CDR3, as DNA: TGTGCCAGCAGACTAGCGGGCGGCACAGATACGCAGTATTTT. Looking up the rest from reference TRBV7-2 and TRBJ2-3 gives the full variable domain: GAGVSQSPSNKVTEKGKDVELRCDPISGHTALYWYRQSLGQGLEFLIYFQGNSAPDKSGLPSDRFSAERTGGSVSTLTIQRTQQEDSAVYLCASRLAGGTDTQYFGPGTRLTVL.